One sample yielded the 19 T cell receptor beta chains listed below, sequenced in a study of blood T cell repertoires in COVID-19. Measured with immunoSEQ multiplex PCR; TCRdb has only the in-frame clones, and not every one. The sample has roughly 250,000 clones; 70% to 90% are singletons. The sequenced sample consisted of peripheral blood. All receptors derive from an older woman with active or convalescent COVID-19.

This chain uses TRBV15 with TRBJ2-1; D ambiguous. This CDR3 has 13 amino acids. V lost 0 bases to trimming and J lost 8 bases, with 8 bases between them. The germline V gene has CDR1 LNHNV and CDR2 YYDKDF (reference sequence). The CDR3: CATSRDYSHEQFF. The DNA for the CDR3 is TGTGCCACCAGCAGAGATTACTCCCATGAGCAGTTCTTC.

DNA of the CDR3: TGTGCCAGCAGCTGGGCTAGCGGGGAAAACACCGGGGAGCTGTTTTTT. It yields the protein CASSWASGENTGELFF. The chain recombines TRBV9 with TRBJ2-2, with 9 bases fitting TRBD2. Germline-derived CDR1 and CDR2 are SGDLS and YYNGEE. The V and J ends lost 4 bases and 2 bases, in that order; junction bases with no gene match: 6. The CDR3 has 16 amino acids. The variable domain in full, with the rest retrieved from reference TRBV9 and TRBJ2-2, is DSGVTQTPKHLITATGQRVTLRCSPRSGDLSVYWYQQSLDQGLQFLIQYYNGEERAKGNILERFSAQQFPDLHSELNLSSLELGDSALYFCASSWASGENTGELFFGEGSRLTVL.

The rearrangement links TRBV4-1 to TRBJ1-4; 10 bases are shared with TRBD1. Trimming at V came to 0 bases and at J to 8 bases, leaving 6 bases not matched to a gene. The CDR3 runs 16 residues. CDR1 and CDR2 from the germline V gene are MGHRA and YSYEKL. The DNA of the CDR3 is TGCGCCAGCAGCCAAGATGGGACGGACAGGGGGGAAAAACTGTTTTTT. Its protein product is CASSQDGTDRGEKLFF.

This clone appeared a few times. This chain links TRBV5-5 with TRBJ2-7; 7 bases match TRBD1. CDR3 size: 12 residues. CDR1 is SGHKS and CDR2 is YYEKEE in the germline V gene (reference sequence). V was pared by 2 bases and J by 7 bases, with 3 bases of the junction left unmatched. The CDR3 protein is CASSLGGREQYV. CDR3 bases: TGTGCCAGCAGCTTAGGGGGCCGGGAGCAGTACGTC.

The count of this clone is one. The chain uses TRBV30 and TRBJ2-7; 8 bases map to TRBD2. The CDR3 spans 14 residues. Trimming cost V 2 bases and J 4 bases; bases outside gene matches: 7. Germline-derived CDR1 and CDR2 are GTSNPN and SVGIG (reference sequence). The CDR3 bases are TGTGCCTGGAGTTCCGGGCAGCGGGAGTACGAGCAGTACTTC. Translated, it gives CAWSSGQREYEQYF.

This clone appeared many times. The genes are TRBV7-2 and TRBJ2-1; 7 bases are shared with TRBD2. The CDR3 consists of 16 residues. The V gene end was trimmed by 1 base and the J gene end by 3 bases; junction bases not matched to a gene: 6. Germline loops: CDR1 SGHTA, CDR2 FQGNSA. CDR3 sequence: CASSLVRLAVYNEQFF. CDR3 DNA sequence: TGTGCCAGCAGCTTAGTACGCCTAGCGGTCTACAATGAGCAGTTCTTC.

The rearrangement uses TRBV12-3 or TRBV12-4 and TRBJ1-2; D is undetermined. V dropped 5 bases and J dropped 2 bases, with 6 bases sitting between them. The CDR3 contains 12 residues. DNA of the CDR3: TGTGCCAGCAGTCGAGGGAACTATGGCTACACCTTC. Its translation is CASSRGNYGYTF.

This chain links TRBV5-5 with TRBJ2-3; TRBD1 matches at 8 bases. Looked up from germline, CDR1 is SGHKS and CDR2 is YYEKEE (reference sequence). The CDR3 has 14 residues. The V segment lost 7 bases and the J segment 0 bases; nucleotides outside the gene matches: 4. CDR3 residues: CASQRTGSTDTQYF. CDR3 bases: TGTGCCAGCCAGAGGACAGGGAGCACAGATACGCAGTATTTT. Using reference TRBV5-5 and TRBJ2-3 for the parts outside the CDR3, the full variable domain is DAGVTQSPTHLIKTRGQQVTLRCSPISGHKSVSWYQQVLGQGPQFIFQYYEKEERGRGNFPDRFSARQFPNYSSELNVNALLLGDSALYLCASQRTGSTDTQYFGPGTRLTVL.

This chain connects TRBV5-4 to TRBJ1-1; 8 nucleotides line up with TRBD1. This CDR3 region has 17 residues. Trimming took 0 bases from V and 5 from J; bases not matched to a gene: 12. Germline CDR1 and CDR2: SGHNT and YYREEE (reference sequence). This CDR3 reads CASSLVQGASLRTEAFF. The CDR3 bases are TGTGCCAGCAGCTTGGTTCAGGGGGCGAGTTTGAGAACTGAAGCTTTCTTT.

The J gene is TRBJ2-7, the V gene TRBV7-2; a possible D gene is TRBD2 (6 bases). CDR1 and CDR2 from the germline V gene are SGHTA and FQGNSA. This CDR3 region has 15 residues. V was cut by 5 bases and J by 2 bases, with 16 bases left in between. CDR3 in amino acids: CASSPNLGGTYEQYV. The DNA for the CDR3 is TGTGCCAGCAGCCCTAACCTTGGGGGGACCTACGAGCAGTACGTC.

This chain uses TRBV2 with TRBJ2-7; the match to TRBD2 covers 14 bases. The CDR3 totals 15 residues. V gave up 6 bases and J gave up 5 bases; unmatched junction bases: 6. CDR1 is SNHLY, CDR2 FYNNEI, per germline. In DNA form, the CDR3 reads TGTGCCAGCAGGGGACTAGCGGGAGCCTACCACGAGCAGTACTTC. Protein: CASRGLAGAYHEQYF.

This clone was observed a few times. The chain couples TRBV2 to TRBJ2-7; possible D gene TRBD1, 5 bases. Trimming stripped 3 bases from V and 11 bases from J, with 14 bases between. Germline-derived CDR1 and CDR2 are SNHLY and FYNNEI. The CDR3 covers 12 residues. The CDR3 sequence: CASSEDTRVEYF. The CDR3 region has the DNA TGTGCCAGCAGTGAGGACACCAGGGTCGAGTACTTC.

The V gene is TRBV5-4, the J gene TRBJ2-7; TRBD2 might be the D (5 bases). V lost 3 bases and J 3 bases, leaving 28 bases between the germline ends. The CDR3 totals 19 residues. Germline values: CDR1 SGHNT, CDR2 YYREEE (reference sequence). This chain's CDR3 is CASSSTLRTLLKVGYEQYF. The DNA of the CDR3 is TGTGCCAGCAGCTCCACTCTCCGGACTCTACTTAAGGTGGGCTACGAGCAGTACTTC.

This clone appeared a single time. This chain connects TRBV7-8 to TRBJ2-3; D perhaps matches TRBD2 (5 bases). Germline CDR1 SGHVS, CDR2 FQNEAQ. This CDR3 region has 16 residues. Trimming took off 3 bases at V and 0 bases at J, with 13 bases between the two ends. Written as DNA, the CDR3 is TGTGCCAGCAGCTTTCGTCTGGGAGCAAGCACAGATACGCAGTATTTT. It yields the protein CASSFRLGASTDTQYF.

This chain joins TRBV30 and TRBJ2-3; D may be TRBD2 (5 bases). With 5 bases removed from V and 0 bases from J, the gap between germline ends came to 9 bases. Germline V gives CDR1 GTSNPN, CDR2 SVGIG (reference sequence). This CDR3 region has 13 residues. CDR3 amino acids: CAWLGGSTDTQYF. Here the CDR3 DNA reads TGTGCCTGGCTTGGCGGGAGCACAGATACGCAGTATTTT. Complete variable domain (other parts from reference TRBV30 and TRBJ2-3): SQTIHQWPATLVQPVGSPLSLECTVEGTSNPNLYWYRQAAGRGLQLLFYSVGIGQISSEVPQNLSASRPQDRQFILSSKKLLLSDSGFYLCAWLGGSTDTQYFGPGTRLTVL.

This clone is a singleton in its sample. The V gene is TRBV6-2 or TRBV6-3, the J gene TRBJ2-1, with 7 bases identical to TRBD2. Germline V gene lookup returns CDR1 MNHEY and CDR2 SVGEGT. After removal of 6 bases from V and 4 bases from J, the junction contained 6 bases not matched to a gene. The CDR3 has 14 amino acids. The DNA for the CDR3 is TGTGCCAGCAGCTCCGGGACTAATTACAATGAGCAGTTCTTC. This sequence encodes CASSSGTNYNEQFF.

This rearrangement joins TRBV7-9 to TRBJ1-2; no firm D call. Germline V lookup: CDR1 SEHNR, CDR2 FQNEAQ (reference sequence). CDR3 length equals 13 residues. Trimming shortened V by 1 base and J by 1 base, and 4 bases separated the two germline ends. Here the CDR3 DNA reads TGTGCCAGCAGCTTAGTCAGTAACTATGGCTACACCTTC. Protein product: CASSLVSNYGYTF. The complete variable domain, with remaining parts taken from reference TRBV7-9 and TRBJ1-2, reads DTGVSQNPRHKITKRGQNVTFRCDPISEHNRLYWYRQTLGQGPEFLTYFQNEAQLEKSRLLSDRFSAERPKGSFSTLEIQRTEQGDSAMYLCASSLVSNYGYTFGSGTRLTVV.

The V and J genes are TRBV2 and TRBJ1-5, with unresolved D. The CDR3 runs 15 residues. V lost 5 bases to trimming and J lost 1 base, with 12 bases between them. The germline V gene has CDR1 SNHLY and CDR2 FYNNEI. CDR3 in DNA: TGTGCCAGCAGTCGGACTGGGATGAGCAATCAGCCCCAGCATTTT. The encoded protein is CASSRTGMSNQPQHF.

V and J are TRBV6-6 and TRBJ1-3; perhaps TRBD1 as D (5 bases). This CDR3 comprises 12 residues. Germline V CDR1 and CDR2: MNHNY, SVGAGI (reference sequence). Between the trimmed V and J ends, which lost 6 bases and 7 bases, there was a span of 10 bases. The CDR3 nucleotides read TGTGCCAGCAGAAAACAGGAGAACACCATATATTTT. Its translation: CASRKQENTIYF.